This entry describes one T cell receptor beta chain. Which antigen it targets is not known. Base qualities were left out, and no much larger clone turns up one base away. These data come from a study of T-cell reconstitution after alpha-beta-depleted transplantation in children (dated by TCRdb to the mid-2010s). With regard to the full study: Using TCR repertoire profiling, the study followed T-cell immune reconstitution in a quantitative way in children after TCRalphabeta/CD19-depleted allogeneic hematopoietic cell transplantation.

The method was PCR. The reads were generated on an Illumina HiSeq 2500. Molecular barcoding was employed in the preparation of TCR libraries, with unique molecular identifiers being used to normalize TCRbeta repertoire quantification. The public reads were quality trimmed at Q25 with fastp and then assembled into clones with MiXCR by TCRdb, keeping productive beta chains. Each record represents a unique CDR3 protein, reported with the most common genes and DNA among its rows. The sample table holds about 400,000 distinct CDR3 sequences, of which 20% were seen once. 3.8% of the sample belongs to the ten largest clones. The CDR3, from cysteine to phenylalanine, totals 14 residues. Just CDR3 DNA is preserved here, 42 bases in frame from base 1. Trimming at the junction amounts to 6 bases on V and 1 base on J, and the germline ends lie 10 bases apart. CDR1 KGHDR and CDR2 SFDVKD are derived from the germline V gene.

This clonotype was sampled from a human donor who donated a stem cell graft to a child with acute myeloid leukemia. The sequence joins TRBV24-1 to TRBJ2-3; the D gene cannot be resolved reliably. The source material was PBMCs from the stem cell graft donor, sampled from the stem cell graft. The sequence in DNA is TGTGCCACCAGTCCCTCCCTCGGCACAGATACGCAGTATTTT. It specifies CATSPSLGTDTQYF.